These 22 T cell receptor beta chains came from one sample sequenced in a study of blood T cell repertoires in COVID-19. Assay used: immunoSEQ multiplex PCR; TCRdb lists only in-frame clones, some missing. The table has 50,000 or so clones, over 75% seen once. Sequenced sample: peripheral blood. These receptors came from a human donor in a cohort sampled during active COVID-19.

The genes are TRBV5-1 and TRBJ1-4; TRBD1 agrees at 8 bases. Trimming at V came to 5 bases and at J to 0 bases, leaving 9 bases not matched to a gene. This CDR3 contains 17 residues. Germline values: CDR1 SGHRS, CDR2 YFSETQ. DNA for the CDR3: TGCGCCAGCAGTAGGGGACAGGCCCTTTCAACTAATGAAAAACTGTTTTTT. Protein sequence: CASSRGQALSTNEKLFF.

V gene TRBV6-6 combines with J gene TRBJ1-1; the match to TRBD1 covers 9 bases. The CDR3 runs 13 residues. Losses at the gene ends were 5 bases for V and 6 bases for J; bases not matched to a gene: 4. Germline V gene data show CDR1 as MNHNY and CDR2 as SVGAGI (reference sequence). The CDR3 nucleotides read TGTGCCAGCAGTCGACAGGGGGTCGCTGAAGCTTTCTTT. This sequence encodes CASSRQGVAEAFF.

This clone was counted a single time. This rearrangement joins TRBV9 to TRBJ2-7; weak D call: TRBD2 (7 bases). Trimming cost V 0 bases and J 2 bases, with 12 bases left between them. CDR3 length: 15 amino acids. The germline gives CDR1 SGDLS, CDR2 YYNGEE. Written as DNA, the CDR3 is TGTGCCAGCAGCGTAGGGGGGGGGCCAGCCTACGAGCAGTACTTC. Residues: CASSVGGGPAYEQYF.

The chain couples TRBV27 to TRBJ1-5; D might be TRBD1 (5 bases). Germline V CDR1 and CDR2: MNHEY, SMNVEV (reference sequence). CDR3 size: 15 residues. Between the trimmed V and J ends, which lost 0 bases and 5 bases, there was a span of 11 bases. The CDR3 protein is CASSLSTRGYQPQHF. In nucleotides, the CDR3 is TGTGCCAGCAGTTTATCGACAAGGGGCTATCAGCCCCAGCATTTT.

The rearrangement joins TRBV9 to TRBJ1-2, with D maybe TRBD1 (6 bases). The CDR3 runs 15 residues. Trimming shortened V by 2 bases and J by 8 bases, and 19 bases separated the two germline ends. CDR1 and CDR2 from the germline V gene are SGDLS and YYNGEE. Here the CDR3 reads CASSVEGLPRGGYTF. CDR3 DNA: TGTGCCAGCAGCGTCGAAGGTTTGCCCAGGGGCGGCTACACCTTC.

This chain connects TRBV7-9 to TRBJ2-5; D may be TRBD1 (6 bases). The germline V gene has CDR1 SEHNR and CDR2 FQNEAQ (reference sequence). V was clipped by 2 bases and J by 5 bases, with 9 bases between them. There are 13 residues in the CDR3. The DNA for the CDR3 is TGTGCCAGCAGCTTACAGGGGTACGAGACCCAGTACTTC. Its translation: CASSLQGYETQYF.

V and J are TRBV5-1 and TRBJ1-4, with 8 bases aligning to TRBD1. CDR1 is SGHRS, CDR2 YFSETQ, per germline. The trim removed 2 bases at V and 4 bases at J, leaving 7 bases unmatched. CDR3 length: 16 amino acids. The CDR3 nucleotides are TGCGCCAGCAGCTTCGCAGGGGGCGGCGATAATGAAAAACTGTTTTTT. Its protein product is CASSFAGGGDNEKLFF. The full variable domain, rest sourced from reference TRBV5-1 and TRBJ1-4, is KAGVTQTPRYLIKTRGQQVTLSCSPISGHRSVSWYQQTPGQGLQFLFEYFSETQRNKGNFPGRFSGRQFSNSRSEMNVSTLELGDSALYLCASSFAGGGDNEKLFFGSGTQLSVL.

In nucleotides, the CDR3 is TGCTCGGGGGGGCCCCCAGATACGCAGTATTTT. Translated, it gives CSGGPPDTQYF. V and J are TRBV29-1 and TRBJ2-3, with 8 bases matching TRBD2. This CDR3 contains 11 residues. The germline gives CDR1 SQVTM, CDR2 ANQGSEA.

The gene calls are TRBV5-4 and TRBJ2-3; 12 positions match TRBD2. The CDR3 loop spans 16 amino acids. J was trimmed by 6 bases and V by 1 base; bases with no gene match: 6. Germline V gene sequence: CDR1 SGHNT, CDR2 YYREEE (reference sequence). CDR3 sequence: CASSLFSSGRADTQYF. The CDR3 region has the DNA TGTGCCAGCAGCTTGTTTTCTAGCGGGAGGGCCGATACGCAGTATTTT. The complete variable domain, with remaining parts taken from reference TRBV5-4 and TRBJ2-3, reads ETGVTQSPTHLIKTRGQQVTLRCSSQSGHNTVSWYQQALGQGPQFIFQYYREEENGRGNFPPRFSGLQFPNYSSELNVNALELDDSALYLCASSLFSSGRADTQYFGPGTRLTVL.

The genes are TRBV5-6 and TRBJ2-3, with D perhaps matching TRBD2 (7 bases). From germline, CDR1 is SGHDT and CDR2 YYEEEE. The CDR3 totals 16 residues. V lost 4 bases and J 0 bases, leaving 15 bases between the germline ends. The CDR3 region is CASSPAGARSTDTQYF. In nucleotides, the CDR3 is TGTGCCAGCAGCCCGGCGGGGGCTCGGAGCACAGATACGCAGTATTTT.

V usage is TRBV6-1 and J usage is TRBJ2-7, with 8 bases identical to TRBD2. Germline lookup yields CDR1 MNHNS and CDR2 SASEGT. CDR3 length: 18 amino acids. Unmatched junction bases numbered 13, after V lost 0 bases and J lost 3 bases. The CDR3 protein is CASSEAPVIAGIIYEQYF. Here the CDR3 DNA reads TGTGCCAGCAGTGAAGCGCCAGTGATAGCGGGAATTATCTACGAGCAGTACTTC.

V usage is TRBV10-3 and J usage is TRBJ1-1; D possibly corresponds to TRBD1 (5 bases). CDR3 size: 14 residues. CDR1 and CDR2 (germline): ENHRY, SYGVKD. V lost 8 bases and J lost 5, with 18 bases in between. The CDR3 DNA reads TGTGCCATCGGAAGCCAGGGCACGGCAACTGAAGCTTTCTTT. This sequence encodes CAIGSQGTATEAFF.

The chain links TRBV19 to TRBJ1-2; D not resolved. The CDR3 loop spans 14 amino acids. V dropped 3 bases and J dropped 2 bases, with 10 bases sitting between them. Germline-derived CDR1 and CDR2 are LNHDA and SQIVND (reference sequence). The CDR3 spells CASSMLEENYGYTF. CDR3 in DNA: TGTGCCAGTAGTATGCTTGAGGAAAACTATGGCTACACCTTC.

The chain uses TRBV5-1 and TRBJ2-1; TRBD2 might be the D (6 bases). CDR1 is SGHRS and CDR2 is YFSETQ in the germline V gene. CDR3 size: 14 residues. Trimming removed 7 bases from V and 9 bases from J, with 20 bases in between. The CDR3 DNA follows: TGCGCCAGCCGCCCTAGACTAGAACCCAGTGAGCAGTTCTTC. It encodes CASRPRLEPSEQFF.

In this sample, this clone turned up a few times. This sequence joins TRBV21-1 and TRBJ2-1; the D call in the table, TRBD2, was not verified against the DNA. TRBV21-1 is classified as a pseudogene. There are 16 residues in the CDR3. The CDR3 DNA is TGTGCCAGCAGCAAAAACCGAGCGGAGATCTACAATGAGCAGTTCTTC. This sequence encodes CASSKNRAEIYNEQFF.

This clone was counted between two and nine times. CDR3 bases: TGCGCCAGCAGTCAAAGACCGGGGGATAGCGGGGAAATACAAGAGACCCAGTACTTC. Its protein is CASSQRPGDSGEIQETQYF. The rearrangement links TRBV23-1 to TRBJ2-5, with 8 bases lining up with TRBD2. TRBV23-1 is labeled an ORF, and its function is uncertain. CDR3 length: 19 amino acids. V gave up 2 bases and J gave up 2 bases; unmatched junction bases: 16.

The chain has TRBV27 and TRBJ1-2, with TRBD1 matching 7 bases. CDR1 is MNHEY and CDR2 is SMNVEV in the germline V gene (reference sequence). The trim removed 5 bases at V and 2 bases at J, leaving 8 bases unmatched. This CDR3 is 15 amino acids long. The CDR3 sequence is CASSPRGKQNYGYTF. The CDR3, as DNA: TGTGCCAGCAGTCCCAGGGGGAAACAGAACTATGGCTACACCTTC.

This rearrangement joins TRBV11-3 to TRBJ2-2; a possible D gene is TRBD1 (5 bases). Trimming removed 1 base from V and 1 base from J, with 13 bases in between. Germline assignment: CDR1 SGHNT and CDR2 YENEEA. This CDR3 is built from 17 residues. The CDR3 region is CASSLGASTGNTGELFF. The CDR3 DNA reads as TGTGCCAGCAGCTTAGGGGCAAGTACAGGGAACACCGGGGAGCTGTTTTTT.

This chain joins TRBV5-1 and TRBJ1-1; 12 nucleotides agree with TRBD1. After removal of 4 bases from V and 3 bases from J, the junction contained 10 bases not matched to a gene. The germline V gene encodes CDR1 SGHRS and CDR2 YFSETQ. The CDR3 loop spans 17 amino acids. The chain's CDR3 is CASSSGTGGAFHTEAFF. The CDR3 nucleotides read TGCGCCAGCAGCAGCGGGACAGGGGGCGCGTTTCACACTGAAGCTTTCTTT.

A remark on this clone: The junction and the germline gene differ at one end; a read error may be behind it. The chain joins TRBV7-3 to TRBJ2-1; 8 bases match TRBD2. The CDR3 sequence is 14 residues long. CDR1 SGHTA and CDR2 FQGTGA come from the germline V gene. The CDR3: CASSLTSGYNEQFF. The CDR3 bases are TGTGCCAGCAGCCTAACTAGCGGTTACAATGAGCAGTTCTTC.

This clone appeared a few times. The genes are TRBV5-1 and TRBJ2-7; a possible D gene is TRBD2 (5 bases). CDR3 size: 15 residues. V lost 0 bases and J lost 0, with 10 bases in between. Germline V gene data show CDR1 as SGHRS and CDR2 as YFSETQ. The CDR3 protein is CASSLDSSGSYEQYF. CDR3 in DNA: TGCGCCAGCAGCTTGGATTCCAGCGGCTCCTACGAGCAGTACTTC.

The V and J genes are TRBV3-1 (or the pseudogene TRBV3-2) and TRBJ2-5; D gene ambiguous. Germline loops: CDR1 LGHDT, CDR2 YNNKEL (reference sequence). V was clipped by 2 bases and J by 2 bases, with 9 bases between them. CDR3 size: 14 residues. The CDR3 loop is CASSQSRSQETQYF. In DNA form, the CDR3 reads TGTGCCAGCAGCCAATCAAGGAGTCAAGAGACCCAGTACTTC.